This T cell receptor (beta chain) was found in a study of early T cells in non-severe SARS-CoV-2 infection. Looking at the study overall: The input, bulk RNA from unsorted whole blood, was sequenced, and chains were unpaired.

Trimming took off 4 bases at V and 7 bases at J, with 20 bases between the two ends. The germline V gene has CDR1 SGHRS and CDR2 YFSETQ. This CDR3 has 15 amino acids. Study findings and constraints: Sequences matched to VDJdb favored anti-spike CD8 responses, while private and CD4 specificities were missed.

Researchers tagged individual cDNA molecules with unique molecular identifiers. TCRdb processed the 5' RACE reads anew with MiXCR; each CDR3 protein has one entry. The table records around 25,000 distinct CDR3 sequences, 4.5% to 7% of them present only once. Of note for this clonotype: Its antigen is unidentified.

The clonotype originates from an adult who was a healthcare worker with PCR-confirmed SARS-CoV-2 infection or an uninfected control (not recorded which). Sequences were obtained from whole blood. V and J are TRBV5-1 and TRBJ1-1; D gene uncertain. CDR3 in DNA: TGCGCCAGCAGCCCTATACCGCAGGCCGCGAGTGAAGCTTTCTTT. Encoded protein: CASSPIPQAASEAFF.